Each of the 29 T cell receptor beta chains below was sequenced from the same sample in a study of HIV-infected patients and healthy controls. cDNA was made from about 510 ng RNA using alpha and beta constant primers. Each of the alpha and beta chains got its own library through chain-specific third strand synthesis with indices. In TCRdb, the 5' RACE reads were re-called with MiXCR into one record per CDR3 protein. The sample holds some 15,000 distinct CDR3 sequences, roughly 7.7% seen once. Whole blood was used without fractionation, so all unsorted peripheral T cells were included. Sequencing used blood. The receptors were sampled from an adult in good health.

This clonotype appeared many times. This chain uses TRBV6-1 with TRBJ1-5, with TRBD1 identical over 7 bases. The CDR3 is 15 amino acids. The germline gives CDR1 MNHNS, CDR2 SASEGT. The ends lost 4 bases at V and 4 bases at J; junction bases unmatched: 7. The CDR3 nucleotides read TGTGCCAGCAGTGTACAGGGGACGCCGAATCAGCCCCAGCATTTT. Its protein product is CASSVQGTPNQPQHF.

This clonotype showed up just a few times. The rearrangement joins TRBV27 to TRBJ2-7; D assignment may be TRBD1 or TRBD2 (5 bases each). Trimming cost V 4 bases and J 12 bases, with 13 bases left between them. Germline CDR1 is MNHEY and CDR2 is SMNVEV (reference sequence). The CDR3 spans 11 residues. CDR3 sequence (DNA): TGTGCCAGCAGTTCTAACGGGGCCCCGTACTTC. Translating it yields CASSSNGAPYF.

This clonotype ranks as medium-sized. The rearrangement links TRBV20-1 to TRBJ1-5; D may be TRBD1 (5 bases). CDR1 and CDR2 (germline): DFQATT, SNEGSKA (reference sequence). Trimming took 5 bases from V and 4 from J, leaving 12 bases between them. This CDR3 comprises 13 residues. CDR3 in DNA: TGCAGTGCTGGGGGGTGGAGAAATCAGCCCCAGCATTTT. Protein product: CSAGGWRNQPQHF.

This clonotype was picked up many times. V usage is TRBV7-2 and J usage is TRBJ2-1, with D possibly being TRBD2 (7 bases). The CDR3 totals 15 residues. The V gene lost 3 bases and the J gene lost 4 bases, with 13 bases spanning the gap. Per the germline V gene, CDR1 is SGHTA and CDR2 is FQGNSA. The CDR3 sequence is CASSFARGAYNEQFF. DNA of the CDR3: TGTGCCAGCAGCTTCGCCCGGGGGGCATACAATGAGCAGTTCTTC.

This clonotype is labeled medium-sized. The CDR3 bases are TGCGCCAGCACCAAGGACGGGACTCCCGGGGAGCTGTTTTTT. Translation gives CASTKDGTPGELFF. The V gene is TRBV5-1, the J gene TRBJ2-2; TRBD2 might be the D (6 bases). This CDR3 spans 14 amino acids. Germline V gives CDR1 SGHRS, CDR2 YFSETQ. Between the trimmed V and J ends, which lost 6 bases and 6 bases, there was a span of 15 bases.

This clonotype is categorized as medium-sized (0.01 to 0.1%). The J gene is TRBJ2-3, the V gene TRBV28; D assignment may be TRBD1 or TRBD2 (5 bases each). V was trimmed by 6 bases and J by 0 bases, leaving 13 bases between them. The CDR3 consists of 15 residues. Germline V gene sequence: CDR1 MDHEN, CDR2 SYDVKM. The CDR3 is CASRHEGTSTDTQYF. For the CDR3, the DNA is TGTGCCAGCAGACACGAAGGGACGAGCACAGATACGCAGTATTTT.

Ten or more counts support this clonotype. This chain joins TRBV6-6 and TRBJ1-2; D is unclear. CDR3 size: 13 residues. Germline V gene sequence: CDR1 MNHNY, CDR2 SVGAGI (reference sequence). V dropped 6 bases and J dropped 2 bases, with 10 bases sitting between them. The CDR3 protein is CASRSGPNYGYTF. CDR3 nucleotide sequence: TGTGCCAGCAGGTCCGGACCGAACTATGGCTACACCTTC.

This clonotype was counted many times. The chain combines TRBV14 with TRBJ1-2, with 8 bases fitting TRBD1. The CDR3 is 15 residues long. Germline V CDR1 and CDR2: SGHDN, FVKESK. V gave up 0 bases and J gave up 4 bases; unmatched junction bases: 4. Written as DNA, the CDR3 is TGTGCCAGCAGCCAAGACTGGACAGGGATCTATGGCTACACCTTC. Its protein product is CASSQDWTGIYGYTF.

Judged by abundance, this clonotype is medium-sized. The chain has TRBV20-1 and TRBJ2-1; the D gene could be TRBD1 or TRBD2 (6 bases each). There are 16 residues in the CDR3. Germline lookup yields CDR1 DFQATT and CDR2 SNEGSKA (reference sequence). Trimming left V 0 bases short and J 4 bases short, with 16 bases between. DNA of the CDR3: TGCAGTGCTAGAGATCCCGTTAGGGGGGTATACAATGAGCAGTTCTTC. Translated: CSARDPVRGVYNEQFF.

The table lists this clonotype with many counts. J is TRBJ1-4 and V is TRBV19, with D maybe TRBD1 (5 bases). The CDR3 sequence is 14 residues long. The germline CDR1 and CDR2 sequences are LNHDA and SQIVND (reference sequence). Trimming removed 3 bases at V and 7 bases at J, with 12 bases between. The CDR3 loop reads CASSMLAGPEKLFF. CDR3 sequence (DNA): TGTGCCAGTAGTATGTTAGCAGGGCCTGAAAAACTGTTTTTT.

This clonotype appeared a single time. J is TRBJ2-7 and V is TRBV7-9; D may be TRBD1 (5 bases). Germline V gives CDR1 SEHNR, CDR2 FQNEAQ (reference sequence). The V gene lost 2 bases and the J gene lost 1 base, with 12 bases spanning the gap. This CDR3 contains 15 residues. This CDR3 reads CASSLQGEASYEQYF. As DNA, the CDR3 is TGTGCCAGCAGCTTACAGGGCGAGGCGTCCTACGAGCAGTACTTC.

This clonotype was counted many times. CDR3 DNA sequence: TGTGCCAGCAGCCAAGAGGTCGCAGCCACCTACGAGCAGTACTTC. It is translated as CASSQEVAATYEQYF. The chain joins TRBV4-2 to TRBJ2-7, with D unclear. V lost 0 bases and J 2 bases, leaving 11 bases between the germline ends. The CDR3 runs 15 residues. Germline loops: CDR1 LGHNA, CDR2 YNFKEQ.

The V and J genes are TRBV29-1 and TRBJ2-7, with 8 bases aligning to TRBD2. Looked up from germline, CDR1 is SQVTM and CDR2 is ANQGSEA. The CDR3 consists of 20 residues. The J segment lost 4 bases and the V segment lost 1 base, leaving 24 bases of the junction unmatched. The CDR3 bases are TGCAGCGTTGAAGGGGCCCGAAGGCGGGGTAGCGGGATCCTTTCTTACGAGCAGTACTTC. Amino acid sequence: CSVEGARRRGSGILSYEQYF.

This clonotype has a count of ten or more. The chain carries TRBV7-6 and TRBJ1-5, with unresolved D. In germline, CDR1 is SGHVS, CDR2 FNYEAQ. Trimming stripped 1 base from V and 6 bases from J, with 13 bases between. The CDR3 length is 15 residues. The CDR3 region is CASSLEIEASQPQHF. In nucleotides, the CDR3 is TGTGCCAGCAGCTTAGAGATAGAGGCGTCTCAGCCCCAGCATTTT.

Many counts were recorded for this clonotype. The V and J genes are TRBV12-3 or TRBV12-4 and TRBJ1-5; maybe TRBD1 (5 bases). Trimming took off 7 bases at V and 1 base at J, with 11 bases between the two ends. The CDR3 sequence is 14 residues long. The CDR3 sequence is CASNGGSSNQPQHF. CDR3 DNA: TGTGCCAGCAATGGGGGTTCAAGCAATCAGCCCCAGCATTTT.

The sample holds many counts of this clonotype. V usage is TRBV3-1 and J usage is TRBJ1-4; D is uncertain. Germline V lookup: CDR1 LGHDT, CDR2 YNNKEL (reference sequence). This CDR3 comprises 15 residues. The V gene lost 1 base and the J gene lost 8 bases, with 14 bases spanning the gap. The DNA for the CDR3 is TGTGCCAGCAGCCAAGGGGCGGGTGCGGCCGAAAAACTGTTTTTT. Its protein product is CASSQGAGAAEKLFF.

This clonotype appeared a few times. This chain connects TRBV20-1 to TRBJ2-7; D is perhaps TRBD2 (6 bases). The germline V gene has CDR1 DFQATT and CDR2 SNEGSKA (reference sequence). CDR3 size: 15 residues. Deletions cut 0 bases from V and 1 base from J, with 13 bases between. CDR3 DNA sequence: TGCAGTGCTAGAGACGGGACTTCGTTATCCTACGAGCAGTACTTC. This gives the protein CSARDGTSLSYEQYF.

The J gene is TRBJ2-3, the V gene TRBV7-9, with unresolved D. V was cut by 5 bases and J by 3 bases, with 15 bases left in between. The CDR3 spans 15 residues. Germline CDR1 SEHNR, CDR2 FQNEAQ (reference sequence). The CDR3 protein is CASSIWGQTTDTQYF. Written as DNA, the CDR3 is TGTGCCAGCAGCATTTGGGGTCAGACTACAGATACGCAGTATTTT.

This clonotype showed up many times. J is TRBJ1-1 and V is TRBV7-9; D is unclear. The CDR3 is 16 residues long. Trimming stripped 5 bases from V and 5 bases from J, with 21 bases between. Germline V gene data show CDR1 as SEHNR and CDR2 as FQNEAQ (reference sequence). The CDR3 coding sequence is TGTGCCAGCAGCCCGGGCTGGGTAAAAGAAAAAACTGAAGCTTTCTTT. It specifies CASSPGWVKEKTEAFF.

This clonotype occurred many times. The V call is TRBV27, the J call TRBJ1-6; TRBD1 matches at 7 bases. The CDR3 runs 13 residues. The V gene's germline CDR1 is MNHEY and CDR2 SMNVEV (reference sequence). Trimming took 7 bases from V and 13 from J; bases not matched to a gene: 10. The CDR3 region has the DNA TGTGCCAGCAAAAGACAGGGTGGTTCCCCCCTCCACTTT. Protein: CASKRQGGSPLHF.

By its share, this clonotype is medium-sized (0.01 to 0.1%). CDR3 DNA: TGTGCCAGCAGCTTGGCTGAGACCCAGTACTTC. Translating it yields CASSLAETQYF. The chain is built from TRBV5-4 and TRBJ2-5, with D uncertain. This CDR3 has 11 residues. Germline CDR1 is SGHNT and CDR2 is YYREEE (reference sequence). V lost 0 bases, J lost 5 bases, and 2 bases lay in between.

This clonotype was found many times. This rearrangement joins TRBV20-1 to TRBJ2-7; weak D call: TRBD1 (5 bases). Germline V CDR1 and CDR2: DFQATT, SNEGSKA (reference sequence). The V end lost 1 base, the J end lost 3 bases, and 10 bases lay between the germline ends. This CDR3 has 13 residues. CDR3 nucleotides: TGCAGTGCTAGAGGGGGCAGGGACTACGAGCAGTACTTC. This gives the protein CSARGGRDYEQYF.

In its sample, this clonotype was seen many times. The chain carries TRBV6-2 or TRBV6-3 and TRBJ2-3; TRBD2 might be the D (6 bases). Germline V gives CDR1 MNHEY, CDR2 SVGEGT. The CDR3 extends over 14 amino acids. Trimming removed 0 bases at V and 6 bases at J, with 10 bases between. CDR3 DNA: TGTGCCAGCAGTTACTCTGGGGGGTCGGATACGCAGTATTTT. Its protein is CASSYSGGSDTQYF.

This clonotype was recorded many times. The CDR3 sequence: CASSSMGPPINQPQHF. CDR3 DNA: TGTGCCAGCAGTTCAATGGGTCCTCCTATCAATCAGCCCCAGCATTTT. The chain joins TRBV12-3 or TRBV12-4 to TRBJ1-5, with no clear D. The ends were cut back, 4 bases at V and 3 bases at J, with 16 bases in the middle. The CDR3 is 16 amino acids.

V usage is TRBV9 and J usage is TRBJ1-1; D possibly corresponds to TRBD1 (6 bases). The germline gives CDR1 SGDLS, CDR2 YYNGEE. With 6 bases removed from V and 0 bases from J, the gap between germline ends came to 9 bases. This CDR3 is built from 13 residues. The DNA for the CDR3 is TGTGCCAGCAAGGGGGGTCTGAACACTGAAGCTTTCTTT. It yields the protein CASKGGLNTEAFF.

The chain couples TRBV18 to TRBJ2-2; 8 bases match TRBD1. The CDR3 runs to 15 residues. Germline CDR1 reads KGHSH; CDR2 reads LQKENI. V lost 7 bases and J lost 4; bases outside the gene matches: 8. CDR3: CASLPGQDGTGELFF. The CDR3 DNA follows: TGTGCCAGCTTACCGGGACAGGACGGCACCGGGGAGCTGTTTTTT. The variable domain in full, with the rest retrieved from reference TRBV18 and TRBJ2-2, is NAGVMQNPRHLVRRRGQEARLRCSPMKGHSHVYWYRQLPEEGLKFMVYLQKENIIDESGMPKERFSAEFPKEGPSILRIQQVVRGDSAAYFCASLPGQDGTGELFFGEGSRLTVL.

This chain links TRBV7-2 with TRBJ1-1; D is unresolved. Trimming cost V 11 bases and J 4 bases, with 20 bases left between them. Germline V gene sequence: CDR1 SGHTA, CDR2 FQGNSA. The CDR3 length is 14 residues. The DNA for the CDR3 is TGTGCCGAGCAAATATCCCCGGCGGGCACTGAAGCTTTCTTT. This gives the protein CAEQISPAGTEAFF.

This clonotype is a singleton in its sample. This rearrangement joins TRBV5-1 to TRBJ2-2, with D possibly being TRBD1 (6 bases). Germline V CDR1 and CDR2: SGHRS, YFSETQ. Between the trimmed V and J ends, which lost 2 bases and 0 bases, there was a span of 14 bases. The CDR3 sequence is 17 residues long. CDR3 sequence reads: CASSLGHRDTNTGELFF. The DNA for the CDR3 is TGCGCCAGCAGCTTAGGACACCGGGACACGAACACCGGGGAGCTGTTTTTT.

This chain connects TRBV7-2 to TRBJ2-1, with no clear D. Germline V gene lookup returns CDR1 SGHTA and CDR2 FQGNSA. V lost 5 bases to trimming and J lost 4 bases, with 3 bases between them. The CDR3 covers 11 residues. The CDR3 nucleotides read TGTGCCAGCAGCGATTACAATGAGCAGTTCTTC. Protein: CASSDYNEQFF.